This record looks at one TCR beta chain sequence and its context. The antigen is not known. The data are from a study of T cell responses to AZD1222 COVID-19 vaccine. Overall study results and limits: Increased Spike-specific TCR breadth and depth were observed after two AZD1222 doses.

Method: immunoSEQ multiplex PCR; TCRdb's copy keeps in-frame clones and lacks some. This sample yields about 110,000 clones, of which 90% are seen a single time; over 4.5% belongs to the top ten. Looked up from germline, CDR1 is WNHNN and CDR2 is SYGVQD (reference sequence). This CDR3 comprises 15 residues. Trimming at V came to 7 bases and at J to 7 bases, leaving 12 bases not matched to a gene. The clonotype was recovered from an adult in good health. The chain is built from TRBV10-1 and TRBJ1-5; 8 nucleotides line up with TRBD1. Source: peripheral blood, taken on day 0 of AZD1222 vaccination. The CDR3 coding sequence is TGCGCCAGCAAAGGACAGGGAGTTAAGGTCCAGCCCCAGCATTTT. This codes for CASKGQGVKVQPQHF.